This TCR beta chain is from a study of CD8 T cells in Susac syndrome (dated by TCRdb to about 2019). For the study in its entirety: Of the Susac syndrome patients who were sequenced, eight were in clinical remission while about six had clinically active disease. Susac syndrome patients were therapy-naive, on corticosteroids (some also receiving IVIg), or on IVIg alone at blood withdrawal. The study used repertoire sequencing to test whether antigen drove CD8+ T cell activation and differentiation in Susac syndrome.

On the study overall, not on this receptor specifically: The CD4+ T cell repertoire of patients with Susac syndrome showed no detectable clonal expansion. The number of individuals in the TCR sequencing and HLA analysis was recognized as being relatively small.

Peripheral blood CD8+ and CD4+ T cells from healthy donors, Susac syndrome patients and multiple sclerosis patients were profiled by high-throughput TCR beta sequencing. Recently defined diagnostic criteria for definite or probable disease were met by the Susac syndrome patients. Bulk CD8+ and CD4+ T cells were purified by magnetic negative isolation, while CD8+ TEMRA cells were enriched using FACS. Blood was drawn into EDTA tubes, processed within 24 hours, and PBMCs were isolated by density gradient centrifugation. PBMCs intended for TCR sequencing were cryopreserved in liquid nitrogen and were subsequently thawed in a 37 degrees C water bath. Purity of sorted or isolated CD4+, CD8+ and CD8+ TEMRA cells was at least 90%. RNA was extracted using the RNeasy kit, and roughly 0.5 to 1 ug of the RNA was reverse transcribed with random hexamers. TCR beta CDR3 regions were amplified with the immunoSEQ multiplex PCR assay covering 54 Vbeta and 13 Jbeta segments. PCR amplification bias was corrected using a synthetic template baseline for primer optimization and computational correction. In the authors' own workflow: Only productive sequences were kept, with reads annotated to V, D and J genes according to IMGT and analyzed in immunoSEQ Analyzer. Clonality was calculated as one minus the Shannon entropy normalized by log2 of the number of productive unique sequences. For each patient and control, public and private clones were evaluated within the 100 most prevalent clones. A clone was defined as Susac-specific if it was absent from the healthy and MS cohorts, from more than 850 published viral clones and from other ImmuneACCESS disease sequences. TCRdb reprocessed the public reads (quality trimming at Q25 with fastp, clone calling with MiXCR) and kept in-frame beta chains. Every entry covers one CDR3 protein and lists the most common genes and DNA from its rows. The V and J calls and clone size are TCRdb's, not the authors'. The sample yields hundreds of thousands of distinct CDR3 sequences; roughly 93% were counted once. Around 0.15% of the sample belongs to the ten largest clones.

Comments on this clonotype: This receptor's antigen is unknown. It has no much larger one-base neighbor in the sample; base qualities were not kept.

Inclusive of the bounding cysteine and phenylalanine, the CDR3 is 15 residues long. Only the CDR3 DNA stays, 45 bases, in frame from base 1. Trimming removed 3 bases from V and 1 base from J, leaving 15 bases between the germline ends. CDR1 GTSNPN and CDR2 SVGIG are derived from the germline V gene (reference sequence). The V gene is TRBV30 and the J gene is TRBJ1-1, and perhaps TRBD1 as D gene, on 5 matching bases. The specimen sequenced was CD4+ T cells from PBMCs. The clonotype originates from a human donor with Susac syndrome. The DNA sequence is given as TGTGCCTGGAGGGCCTCGGGACTCTCGAACACTGAAGCTTTCTTT. Its amino acids are CAWRASGLSNTEAFF.